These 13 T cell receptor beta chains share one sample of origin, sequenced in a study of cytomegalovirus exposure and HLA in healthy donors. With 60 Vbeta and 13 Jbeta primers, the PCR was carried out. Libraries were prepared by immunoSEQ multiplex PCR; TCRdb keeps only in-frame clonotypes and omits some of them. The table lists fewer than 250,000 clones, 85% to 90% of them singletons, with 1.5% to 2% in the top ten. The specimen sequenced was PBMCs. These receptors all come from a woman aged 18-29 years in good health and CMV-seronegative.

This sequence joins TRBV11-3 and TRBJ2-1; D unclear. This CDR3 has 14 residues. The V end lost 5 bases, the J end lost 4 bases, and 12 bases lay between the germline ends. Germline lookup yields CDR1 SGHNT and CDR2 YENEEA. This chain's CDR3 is CASSKNLPYNEQFF. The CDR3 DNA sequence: TGTGCCAGCAGCAAGAACTTGCCGTACAATGAGCAGTTCTTC.

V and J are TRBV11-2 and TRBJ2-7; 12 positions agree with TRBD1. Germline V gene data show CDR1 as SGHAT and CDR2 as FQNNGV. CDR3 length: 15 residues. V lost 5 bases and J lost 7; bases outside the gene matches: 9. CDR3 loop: CASSQGDRGLWEQYF. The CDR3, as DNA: TGTGCCAGCAGCCAAGGGGACAGGGGGCTGTGGGAGCAGTACTTC.

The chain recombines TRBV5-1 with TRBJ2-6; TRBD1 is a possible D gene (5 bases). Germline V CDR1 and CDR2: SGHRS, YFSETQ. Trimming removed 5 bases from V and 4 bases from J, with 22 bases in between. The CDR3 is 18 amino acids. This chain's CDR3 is CASSPGMVSGFGANVLTF. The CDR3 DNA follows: TGCGCCAGCAGTCCAGGGATGGTTTCCGGTTTCGGGGCCAACGTCCTGACTTTC. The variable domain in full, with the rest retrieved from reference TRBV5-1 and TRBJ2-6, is KAGVTQTPRYLIKTRGQQVTLSCSPISGHRSVSWYQQTPGQGLQFLFEYFSETQRNKGNFPGRFSGRQFSNSRSEMNVSTLELGDSALYLCASSPGMVSGFGANVLTFGAGSRLTVL.

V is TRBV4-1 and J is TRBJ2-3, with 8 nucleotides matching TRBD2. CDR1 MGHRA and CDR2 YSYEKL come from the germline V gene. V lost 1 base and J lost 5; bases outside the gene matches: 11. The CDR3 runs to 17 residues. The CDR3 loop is CASSQGGGAGGIDTQYF. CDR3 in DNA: TGCGCCAGCAGCCAAGGAGGTGGGGCGGGAGGCATAGATACGCAGTATTTT.

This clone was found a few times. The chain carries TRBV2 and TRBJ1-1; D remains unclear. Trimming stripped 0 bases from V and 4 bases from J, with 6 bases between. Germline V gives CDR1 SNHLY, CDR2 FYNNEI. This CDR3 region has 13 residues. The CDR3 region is CASSEALITEAFF. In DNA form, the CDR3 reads TGTGCCAGCAGTGAAGCGTTAATCACTGAAGCTTTCTTT.

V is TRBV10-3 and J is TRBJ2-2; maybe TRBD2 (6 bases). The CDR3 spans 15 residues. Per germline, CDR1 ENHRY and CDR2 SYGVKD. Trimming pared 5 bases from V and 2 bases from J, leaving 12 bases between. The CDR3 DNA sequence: TGTGCCATCAGTTCCGGGACTCCTAACACCGGGGAGCTGTTTTTT. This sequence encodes CAISSGTPNTGELFF.

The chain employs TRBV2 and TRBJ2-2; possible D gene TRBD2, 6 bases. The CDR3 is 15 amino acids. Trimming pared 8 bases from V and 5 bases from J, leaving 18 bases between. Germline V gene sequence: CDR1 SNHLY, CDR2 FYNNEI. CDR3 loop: CASRRAARGTGELFF. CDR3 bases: TGTGCCAGCCGCCGTGCGGCGCGGGGAACCGGGGAGCTGTTTTTT.

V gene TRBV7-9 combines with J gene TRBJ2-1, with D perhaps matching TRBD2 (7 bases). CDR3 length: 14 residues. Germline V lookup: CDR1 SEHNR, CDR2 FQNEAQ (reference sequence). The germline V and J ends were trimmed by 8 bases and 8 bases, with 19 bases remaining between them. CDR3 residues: CASFSGGGAYEQFF. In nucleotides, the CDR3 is TGTGCCAGCTTCTCGGGTGGGGGGGCGTATGAGCAGTTCTTC.

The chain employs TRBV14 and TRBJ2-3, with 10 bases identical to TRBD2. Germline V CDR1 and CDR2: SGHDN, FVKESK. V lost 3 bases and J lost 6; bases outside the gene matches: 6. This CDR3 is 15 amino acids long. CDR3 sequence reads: CASSHTSGNRDTQYF. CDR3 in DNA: TGTGCCAGCAGCCACACTAGCGGGAATCGGGATACGCAGTATTTT.

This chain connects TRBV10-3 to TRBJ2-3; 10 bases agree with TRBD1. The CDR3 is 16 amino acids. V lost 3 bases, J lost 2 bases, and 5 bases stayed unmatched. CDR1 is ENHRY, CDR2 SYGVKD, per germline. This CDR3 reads CAISDSGTGVTDTQYF. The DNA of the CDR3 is TGTGCCATCAGTGATTCCGGGACAGGGGTCACAGATACGCAGTATTTT.

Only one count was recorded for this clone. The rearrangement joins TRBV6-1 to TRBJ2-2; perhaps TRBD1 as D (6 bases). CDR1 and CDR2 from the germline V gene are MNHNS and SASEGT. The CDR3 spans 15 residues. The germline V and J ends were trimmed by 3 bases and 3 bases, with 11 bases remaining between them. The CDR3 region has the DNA TGTGCCAGCAGTGACGGACAGACACACACCGGGGAGCTGTTTTTT. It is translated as CASSDGQTHTGELFF.

CDR3 bases: TGTGCCAGCAGCAGGACTAGCGGGGTCACAGATACGCAGTATTTT. Encoded protein: CASSRTSGVTDTQYF. The gene calls are TRBV6-5 and TRBJ2-3; 12 nucleotides align to TRBD2. The ends lost 6 bases at V and 2 bases at J; junction bases unmatched: 3. Germline CDR1 is MNHEY and CDR2 is SVGAGI. There are 15 residues in the CDR3.

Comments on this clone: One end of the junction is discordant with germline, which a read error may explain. CDR3: CSSSFGTSGAKETQYF. In nucleotides, the CDR3 is TGTTCCAGCAGCTTCGGGACTAGCGGTGCCAAGGAGACCCAGTACTTC. J is TRBJ2-5 and V is TRBV7-9; 11 bases match TRBD2. Germline CDR1 is SEHNR and CDR2 is FQNEAQ (reference sequence). CDR3 length: 16 amino acids.